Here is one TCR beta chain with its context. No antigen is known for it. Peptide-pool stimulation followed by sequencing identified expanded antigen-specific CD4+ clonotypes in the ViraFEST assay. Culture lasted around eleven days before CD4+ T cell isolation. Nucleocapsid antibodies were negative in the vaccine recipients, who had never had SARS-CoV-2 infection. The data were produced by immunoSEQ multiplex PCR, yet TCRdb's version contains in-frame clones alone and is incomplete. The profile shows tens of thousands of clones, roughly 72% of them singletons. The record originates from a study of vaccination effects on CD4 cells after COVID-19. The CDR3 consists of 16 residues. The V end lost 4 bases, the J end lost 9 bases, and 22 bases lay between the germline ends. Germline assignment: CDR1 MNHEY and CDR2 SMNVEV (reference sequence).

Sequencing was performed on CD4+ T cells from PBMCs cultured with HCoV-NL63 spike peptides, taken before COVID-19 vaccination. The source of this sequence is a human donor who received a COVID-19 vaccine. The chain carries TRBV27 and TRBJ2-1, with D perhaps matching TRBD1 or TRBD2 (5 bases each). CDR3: CASSYMALGAAFEQFF. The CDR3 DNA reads TGTGCCAGCAGTTATATGGCCCTCGGGGCCGCCTTTGAGCAGTTCTTC.